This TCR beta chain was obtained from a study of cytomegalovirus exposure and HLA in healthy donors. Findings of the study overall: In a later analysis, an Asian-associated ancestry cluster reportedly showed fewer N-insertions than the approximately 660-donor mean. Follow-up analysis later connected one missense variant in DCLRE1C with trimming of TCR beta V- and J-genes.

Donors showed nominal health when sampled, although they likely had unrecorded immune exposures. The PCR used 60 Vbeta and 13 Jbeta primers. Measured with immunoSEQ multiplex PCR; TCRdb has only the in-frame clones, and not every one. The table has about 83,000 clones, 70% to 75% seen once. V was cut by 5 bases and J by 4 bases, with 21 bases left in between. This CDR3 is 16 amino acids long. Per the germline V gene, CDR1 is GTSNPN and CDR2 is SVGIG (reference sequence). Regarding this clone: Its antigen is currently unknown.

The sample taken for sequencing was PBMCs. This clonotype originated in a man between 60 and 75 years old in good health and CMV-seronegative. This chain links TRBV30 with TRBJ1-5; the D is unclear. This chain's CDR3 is CAWPPPGDAENQPQHF. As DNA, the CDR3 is TGTGCCTGGCCCCCCCCGGGTGACGCAGAAAATCAGCCCCAGCATTTT.